The next 16 T cell receptor beta chains were all read from a single sample in a study of regulatory T cells in long-lasting Graves disease. Libraries of TCR beta came from iRepertoire HTBI primers plus Arm-PCR of CDR3 regions. TCRdb reanalysed the multiplex PCR reads using MiXCR and keeps one entry per CDR3 protein. This table has 500,000 or so distinct CDR3 sequences, 12% to 15% appearing once. Noted time point: newly diagnosed GD, antithyroid drugs for less than 3 months. The TCR library was made from RNA extracted from PBMCs. This same sample was also taken into another study, of T cells in Graves' hyperthyroidism and ophthalmopathy.

The sample consisted of peripheral blood mononuclear cells (PBMCs), taken at new diagnosis, from a patient treated with antithyroid drugs. The receptor source for this set is a woman between 45 and 60 years old with Graves disease.

V usage is TRBV5-4 and J usage is TRBJ2-1; D is perhaps TRBD1 (6 bases). CDR1 and CDR2 (germline): SGHNT, YYREEE (reference sequence). The CDR3 is made up of 14 amino acids. V dropped 4 bases and J dropped 0 bases, with 8 bases sitting between them. The CDR3: CASSRDNSYNEQFF. The CDR3 DNA reads TGTGCCAGCAGCCGGGACAACTCCTACAATGAGCAGTTCTTC.

Concerning this clonotype: This could be a read error, since a much larger clone is one nucleotide away. This chain connects TRBV9 to TRBJ2-3, with D perhaps TRBD1 or TRBD2 (5 bases each). This CDR3 contains 15 residues. From germline, CDR1 is SGDLS and CDR2 YYNGEE. V was cut by 5 bases and J by 5 bases, with 18 bases left in between. CDR3: CASSTRDARGDTQYF. CDR3 in DNA: TGTGCCAGCAGTACCCGGGACGCGCGTGGAGATACGCAGTATTTT.

This clonotype was picked up many times. The chain uses TRBV6-2 or TRBV6-3 and TRBJ2-4; 7 bases are a match to TRBD2. V trimming: 2 bases; J trimming: 0 bases; junction bases outside the gene matches: 22. There are 22 residues in the CDR3. Per germline, CDR1 MNHEY and CDR2 SVGEGT. The CDR3 here is CASSYAISSGQYDSIAKNIQYF. CDR3 coding DNA: TGTGCCAGCAGTTACGCCATCTCTAGCGGACAATACGACTCAATAGCCAAAAACATTCAGTACTTC.

This clonotype was detected many times. The V and J genes are TRBV28 and TRBJ2-1; TRBD2 agrees at 13 bases. V lost 8 bases to trimming and J lost 6 bases; unmatched junction nucleotides: 7. The CDR3 runs to 15 residues. The germline gives CDR1 MDHEN, CDR2 SYDVKM. CDR3 sequence reads: CASGGTSGVINEQFF. Written as DNA, the CDR3 is TGTGCCAGCGGGGGGACTAGCGGGGTGATCAATGAGCAGTTCTTC.

The rearrangement uses TRBV3-1 and TRBJ2-6; a weak D match, TRBD1 (6 bases). V lost 1 base and J lost 0, with 7 bases in between. Germline V gives CDR1 LGHDT, CDR2 YNNKEL (reference sequence). This CDR3 has 16 residues. CDR3 protein: CASSQGTVSGANVLTF. The CDR3 coding sequence is TGTGCCAGCAGCCAAGGGACAGTCTCTGGGGCCAACGTCCTGACTTTC.

V usage is TRBV7-9 and J usage is TRBJ2-6; 10 positions match TRBD1. Germline V gives CDR1 SEHNR, CDR2 FQNEAQ (reference sequence). This CDR3 region has 24 residues. With 1 base clipped from V and 0 bases from J, the junction kept 21 bases outside the gene matches. The CDR3 DNA reads as TGTGCCAGCAGCTTAGAGGTATTCCGGGACAGGGGCCCACCACATAACTCTGGGGCCAACGTCCTGACTTTC. The encoded protein is CASSLEVFRDRGPPHNSGANVLTF.

The chain couples TRBV5-1 to TRBJ2-5; D unresolved. The CDR3 has 13 residues. The germline V gene encodes CDR1 SGHRS and CDR2 YFSETQ. The V end was cut by 5 bases, the J end by 0 bases, with 8 bases between. For the CDR3, the DNA is TGCGCCAGCAGAAAAGAGTACCAAGAGACCCAGTACTTC. Encoded protein: CASRKEYQETQYF.

The V gene is TRBV9, the J gene TRBJ1-6; no clear D gene. This CDR3 has 17 residues. Trimming shortened V by 4 bases and J by 0 bases, and 14 bases separated the two germline ends. CDR1 SGDLS and CDR2 YYNGEE come from the germline V gene. CDR3 sequence (DNA): TGTGCCAGCAGCACCCGAGCAGAGAGCTCCTATAATTCACCCCTCCACTTT. It yields the protein CASSTRAESSYNSPLHF.

Ten or more counts support this clonotype. The gene calls are TRBV6-2 or TRBV6-3 and TRBJ2-7; possibly TRBD1 for D (6 bases). The CDR3 loop spans 16 amino acids. The V end was cut by 5 bases, the J end by 1 base, with 18 bases between. Germline CDR1 is MNHEY and CDR2 is SVGEGT. In DNA, the CDR3 is TGTGCCAGCAGTAAACCCGGGCAGGGGAGATCCTACGAGCAGTACTTC. Translation: CASSKPGQGRSYEQYF.

The V and J genes are TRBV20-1 and TRBJ2-7, with D maybe TRBD2 (6 bases). The V gene's germline CDR1 is DFQATT and CDR2 SNEGSKA (reference sequence). The CDR3 contains 14 residues. Between the trimmed V and J ends, which lost 4 bases and 2 bases, there was a span of 15 bases. The DNA for the CDR3 is TGCAGTGCTACTCGACTCGCGGGAACCTACGAGCAGTACTTC. Amino acids: CSATRLAGTYEQYF.

This clonotype was observed a few times. This chain joins TRBV10-3 and TRBJ2-7; D is possibly TRBD2 (6 bases). Germline assignment: CDR1 ENHRY and CDR2 SYGVKD. Trimming took 4 bases from V and 1 from J, leaving 14 bases between them. The CDR3 has 15 residues. The CDR3 reads CAISGGSGGSYEQYF. The CDR3 DNA sequence: TGTGCCATCAGTGGGGGTAGCGGAGGATCCTACGAGCAGTACTTC.

CDR3 coding DNA: TGCGCCAGCAGCACCCAACAGGGAGGCACTGAAGCTTTCTTT. This translates into CASSTQQGGTEAFF. The chain couples TRBV5-1 to TRBJ1-1, with a tentative D call TRBD1 (6 bases). In germline, CDR1 is SGHRS, CDR2 YFSETQ. The V end was cut by 4 bases, the J end by 4 bases, with 14 bases between. The CDR3 loop spans 14 amino acids.

This clonotype was seen at least ten times. This chain joins TRBV2 and TRBJ2-3, with 11 bases that match TRBD2. CDR3 length equals 16 residues. With 6 bases clipped from V and 2 bases from J, the junction kept 7 bases outside the gene matches. Germline V lookup: CDR1 SNHLY, CDR2 FYNNEI. The CDR3 region has the DNA TGTGCCAGCAGAGCGACTAGCGGGGACTTCACAGATACGCAGTATTTT. It translates to CASRATSGDFTDTQYF.

This clonotype was found many times. The chain has TRBV28 and TRBJ2-1; TRBD2 aligns across 8 bases. CDR3 size: 16 residues. The ends lost 4 bases at V and 0 bases at J; junction bases unmatched: 5. Germline CDR1 is MDHEN and CDR2 is SYDVKM. The CDR3: CASSSHSGSSYNEQFF. Written as DNA, the CDR3 is TGTGCCAGCAGTTCCCACAGCGGGAGCTCCTACAATGAGCAGTTCTTC.

This clonotype has ten or more counts. The V gene is TRBV7-9, the J gene TRBJ1-1; no reliable D call. Per germline, CDR1 SEHNR and CDR2 FQNEAQ (reference sequence). V was clipped by 7 bases and J by 0 bases, with 12 bases between them. The CDR3 runs to 14 residues. DNA of the CDR3: TGTGCCAGCAACCAAGGGCAGCTGAACACTGAAGCTTTCTTT. This codes for CASNQGQLNTEAFF.

This chain links TRBV6-1 with TRBJ1-3; D not resolved. V was pared by 4 bases and J by 0 bases, with 10 bases between. The CDR3 consists of 15 residues. The V gene's germline CDR1 is MNHNS and CDR2 SASEGT. CDR3 in amino acids: CASSGSGSSGNTIYF. In DNA, the CDR3 is TGTGCCAGCAGTGGAAGCGGAAGCTCTGGAAACACCATATATTTT.